This entry is about one T cell receptor beta chain. This sample is drawn from a study of blood T cell repertoires in COVID-19. About the research overall: Specimens from acute and convalescent COVID-19 originated in the United States, Italy and Spain. PBMCs, B-cell-depleted T cells, or T cells provided the cDNA or gDNA that made up the material.

From germline, CDR1 is SGHNT and CDR2 YENEEA. The CDR3 consists of 14 residues. Between the trimmed V and J ends, which lost 5 bases and 0 bases, there was a span of 9 bases. Data came from immunoSEQ multiplex PCR; TCRdb stores just in-frame clones and leaves some out. This table has 150,000 to 180,000 clones, 85% to 90% appearing once. This chain links TRBV11-3 with TRBJ2-3; tentative D call: TRBD2 (6 bases). Sequencing was done on a sample of peripheral blood. This receptor was taken from a woman aged 40 to 55 with acute or convalescent COVID-19. Here the CDR3 DNA reads TGTGCCAGCAGCAGGCGGGACAGCACAGATACGCAGTATTTT. It is translated as CASSRRDSTDTQYF. Full variable domain (outside the CDR3, taken from reference TRBV11-3 and TRBJ2-3): EAGVVQSPRYKIIEKKQPVAFWCNPISGHNTLYWYLQNLGQGPELLIRYENEEAVDDSQLPKDRFSAERLKGVDSTLKIQPAELGDSAVYLCASSRRDSTDTQYFGPGTRLTVL.